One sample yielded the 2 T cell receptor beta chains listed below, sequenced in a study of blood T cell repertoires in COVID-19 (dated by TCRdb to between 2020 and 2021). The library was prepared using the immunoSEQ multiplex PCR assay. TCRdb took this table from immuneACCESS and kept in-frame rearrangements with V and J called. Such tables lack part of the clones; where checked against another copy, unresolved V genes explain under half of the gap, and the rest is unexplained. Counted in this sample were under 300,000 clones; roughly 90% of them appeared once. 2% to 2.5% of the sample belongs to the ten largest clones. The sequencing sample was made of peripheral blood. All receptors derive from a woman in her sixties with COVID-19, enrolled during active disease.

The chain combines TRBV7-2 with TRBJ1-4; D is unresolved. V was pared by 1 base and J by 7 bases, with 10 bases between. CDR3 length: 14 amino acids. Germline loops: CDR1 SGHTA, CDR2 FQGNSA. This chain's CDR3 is CASSLGFSPEKLFF. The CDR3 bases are TGTGCCAGCAGCTTAGGTTTTTCTCCTGAAAAACTGTTTTTT.

This CDR3 is CASSQEDSGWDGELFF. The CDR3 DNA sequence: TGCGCCAGCAGCCAAGAGGATAGCGGGTGGGACGGGGAGCTGTTTTTT. The chain carries TRBV4-1 and TRBJ2-2; TRBD2 aligns across 7 bases. The CDR3 covers 16 residues. Germline lookup yields CDR1 MGHRA and CDR2 YSYEKL. V shed 0 bases, J shed 7 bases, and the junction held 8 bases outside the gene matches.